This paragraph reports one T cell receptor (beta chain). Its antigen is not known. V lost 2 bases and J lost 4, with 12 bases in between. The CDR3 sequence is 15 residues long. Germline values: CDR1 MNHEY, CDR2 SVGAGI. The sample belongs to a study of cytomegalovirus exposure and HLA in healthy donors. Study details: Membership in the Caucasian-associated ancestry cluster was found for around four fifths of approximately 380 genotyped donors.

The primer mix had 60 Vbeta and 13 Jbeta primers. Some clones are missing from TCRdb's copy, which holds only in-frame ones; the method was immunoSEQ multiplex PCR. The sample lists 200,000 to 250,000 clones, over 65% occurring once. Study findings and constraints: Trimming of TCR beta V- and J-genes showed a link, identified in a later analysis, to a missense DCLRE1C variant.

The sequence was obtained from a woman in her sixties or seventies in good health and CMV-seropositive. The chain uses TRBV6-5 and TRBJ2-1; tentatively, D is TRBD1 (5 bases). What was sequenced was PBMCs. This chain's CDR3 is CASSYRGPYYNEQFF. Written as DNA, the CDR3 is TGTGCCAGCAGTTACAGGGGCCCCTATTACAATGAGCAGTTCTTC.